The 28 T cell receptor beta chains listed next were all sequenced from one sample in a study of cytomegalovirus exposure and HLA in healthy donors. The PCR was carried out with 60 Vbeta primers and 13 Jbeta primers. Sequencing was performed with immunoSEQ multiplex PCR; in TCRdb, only in-frame clones are kept and a portion is missing. The table records 90,000 to 120,000 clones, 65% to 75% of them present only once. Input material: PBMCs. Receptors originate from a man aged 35 to 55 in good health and CMV-seropositive.

This clone was detected only a few times. The V call is TRBV18, the J call TRBJ2-1, with TRBD1 as a possible D gene (6 bases). This CDR3 is built from 13 residues. Germline lookup yields CDR1 KGHSH and CDR2 LQKENI. The V gene lost 4 bases and the J gene lost 15 bases, with 19 bases spanning the gap. The CDR3 region has the DNA TGTGCCAGCTCACGATCGGGACAAAGCGCGGCGTTCTTC. Encoded protein: CASSRSGQSAAFF.

This chain connects TRBV27 to TRBJ1-5, with D perhaps TRBD1 (5 bases). Between the trimmed V and J ends, which lost 2 bases and 3 bases, there was a span of 8 bases. The CDR3 is made up of 14 amino acids. Per the germline V gene, CDR1 is MNHEY and CDR2 is SMNVEV (reference sequence). The CDR3 bases are TGTGCCAGCAGTTTACGGGGGTTCAATCAGCCCCAGCATTTT. It encodes CASSLRGFNQPQHF.

This clone was picked up a small number of times. The chain has TRBV28 and TRBJ1-5, with 11 bases that match TRBD1. Losses at the gene ends were 4 bases for V and 4 bases for J; bases not matched to a gene: 6. Germline lookup yields CDR1 MDHEN and CDR2 SYDVKM. CDR3 length: 16 amino acids. In DNA, the CDR3 is TGTGCCAGCAGTTCCCTCGGACAGGGGGCGAATCAGCCCCAGCATTTT. This gives the protein CASSSLGQGANQPQHF.

This clone was picked up a small number of times. The chain links TRBV4-3 to TRBJ2-1; 7 bases are a match to TRBD2. The length of the CDR3 is 15 residues. The V and J ends lost 1 base and 4 bases, in that order; junction bases with no gene match: 4. Germline CDR1 LGHNA, CDR2 YSLEER. For the CDR3, the DNA is TGCGCCAGCAGCCAAGGACTAGCCCAATACAATGAGCAGTTCTTC. This encodes CASSQGLAQYNEQFF.

The chain's CDR3 is CSVEPEDWNTEAFF. DNA of the CDR3: TGCAGCGTTGAACCCGAGGACTGGAACACTGAAGCTTTCTTT. This sequence joins TRBV29-1 and TRBJ1-1; D remains unclear. This CDR3 contains 14 residues. The V gene's germline CDR1 is SQVTM and CDR2 ANQGSEA. Trimming removed 2 bases from V and 1 base from J, with 11 bases in between.

The V and J genes are TRBV28 and TRBJ2-7; D is unresolved. The V gene's germline CDR1 is MDHEN and CDR2 SYDVKM. Trimming removed 3 bases at V and 3 bases at J, with 9 bases between. This CDR3 region has 13 residues. CDR3 nucleotide sequence: TGTGCCAGCAGTTTCGTCAGCGACTACGAGCAGTACTTC. Translated, it gives CASSFVSDYEQYF.

This clone turned up a few times. V and J are TRBV6-5 and TRBJ1-4; 8 nucleotides align to TRBD1. V trimming: 7 bases; J trimming: 7 bases; junction bases outside the gene matches: 8. Looked up from germline, CDR1 is MNHEY and CDR2 is SVGAGI. This CDR3 spans 14 amino acids. The DNA of the CDR3 is TGTGCCAGCACCAACAGGGGGTCGGGTGAAAAACTGTTTTTT. Translated: CASTNRGSGEKLFF.

This chain connects TRBV15 to TRBJ2-7; a weak D match, TRBD2 (6 bases). The CDR3 is 14 amino acids. Germline assignment: CDR1 LNHNV and CDR2 YYDKDF (reference sequence). The germline V and J ends were trimmed by 6 bases and 1 base, with 13 bases remaining between them. In nucleotides, the CDR3 is TGTGCCACCAGACGGGACTTTTCATCCTACGAGCAGTACTTC. Its translation: CATRRDFSSYEQYF.

This clone was seen more than once but under ten times. The chain joins TRBV1 to TRBJ2-7; no check of the table's D call, TRBD1, against the DNA was made. TRBV1 is a pseudogene segment. This CDR3 spans 14 amino acids. DNA of the CDR3: TGCACCAGCAGCCAAGACCAGGACAGCTACGAGCAGTACGTC. Its protein is CTSSQDQDSYEQYV.

With regard to this clone: Other DNA sequences in the same sample also yield this CDR3. The chain combines TRBV15 with TRBJ2-1, with 9 bases that match TRBD2. Germline lookup yields CDR1 LNHNV and CDR2 YYDKDF (reference sequence). Losses at the gene ends were 1 base for V and 3 bases for J; bases not matched to a gene: 4. CDR3 size: 16 residues. The DNA for the CDR3 is TGTGCCACCAGCAGAGTAGCGGGAGTGGTCTACAATGAGCAGTTCTTC. It translates to CATSRVAGVVYNEQFF. The full variable domain, its missing parts supplied by reference TRBV15 and TRBJ2-1, is DAMVIQNPRYQVTQFGKPVTLSCSQTLNHNVMYWYQQKSSQAPKLLFHYYDKDFNNEADTPDNFQSRRPNTSFCFLDIRSPGLGDTAMYLCATSRVAGVVYNEQFFGPGTRLTVL.

Only one count was recorded for this clone. This chain connects TRBV27 to TRBJ1-1, with D perhaps TRBD1 (5 bases). The V gene's germline CDR1 is MNHEY and CDR2 SMNVEV (reference sequence). V gave up 3 bases and J gave up 4 bases, with 15 bases separating them. The CDR3 sequence is 15 residues long. The CDR3 protein is CASSFAWTGGTEAFF. CDR3 nucleotides: TGTGCCAGCAGTTTCGCGTGGACCGGGGGCACTGAAGCTTTCTTT.

This clone has only a few counts. The J gene is TRBJ1-2, the V gene TRBV28; D uncertain. Germline CDR1 is MDHEN and CDR2 is SYDVKM. This CDR3 spans 13 amino acids. V was shortened by 1 base and J by 8 bases, with 11 bases between the two germline ends. CDR3: CASSLSPSQGYTF. CDR3 in DNA: TGTGCCAGCAGTTTATCGCCGTCTCAGGGCTACACCTTC.

This clone appeared a few times. The chain has TRBV19 and TRBJ2-5; 14 bases map to TRBD2. V gave up 1 base and J gave up 5 bases; unmatched junction bases: 3. This CDR3 is built from 16 residues. Germline CDR1 reads LNHDA; CDR2 reads SQIVND (reference sequence). The CDR3, as DNA: TGTGCCAGTAGTATAGCTGGGACTAGCGGGAGTGAGACCCAGTACTTC. Protein sequence: CASSIAGTSGSETQYF.

The chain employs TRBV5-1 and TRBJ2-2; TRBD1 matches at 7 bases. After removal of 5 bases from V and 5 bases from J, the junction contained 3 bases not matched to a gene. CDR3 length: 13 amino acids. Looked up from germline, CDR1 is SGHRS and CDR2 is YFSETQ. For the CDR3, the DNA is TGCGCCAGCAGAGGGGGCCAGACCGGGGAGCTGTTTTTT. Translating gives CASRGGQTGELFF. The variable domain in full, with the rest retrieved from reference TRBV5-1 and TRBJ2-2, is KAGVTQTPRYLIKTRGQQVTLSCSPISGHRSVSWYQQTPGQGLQFLFEYFSETQRNKGNFPGRFSGRQFSNSRSEMNVSTLELGDSALYLCASRGGQTGELFFGEGSRLTVL.

This clone has a single count. The chain employs TRBV7-9 and TRBJ2-1, with 10 bases aligning to TRBD2. The V segment lost 7 bases and the J segment 9 bases; nucleotides outside the gene matches: 24. The CDR3 contains 19 residues. The germline V gene encodes CDR1 SEHNR and CDR2 FQNEAQ (reference sequence). As DNA, the CDR3 is TGTGCCAGCATCCTACTTCCTCCAACTAGCGGGGTCCTCCGATTTGAGCAGTTCTTC. This codes for CASILLPPTSGVLRFEQFF. Combining the CDR3 with reference TRBV7-9 and TRBJ2-1 gives the whole variable domain DTGVSQNPRHKITKRGQNVTFRCDPISEHNRLYWYRQTLGQGPEFLTYFQNEAQLEKSRLLSDRFSAERPKGSFSTLEIQRTEQGDSAMYLCASILLPPTSGVLRFEQFFGPGTRLTVL.

In this sample, this clone turned up a few times. Only one base separates this from a far larger clonotype, so it likely reflects a read error. This chain joins TRBV7-6 and TRBJ2-1, with TRBD2 matching 11 bases. Germline trimming cut 6 bases from V and 2 bases from J; bases unmatched to any gene: 3. CDR1 SGHVS and CDR2 FNYEAQ come from the germline V gene. The CDR3 runs 15 residues. CDR3 sequence reads: CASSLLAGAYNEQFF. DNA of the CDR3: TGTGCCAGCAGTCTACTAGCGGGAGCCTACAATGAGCAGTTCTTC.

The chain joins TRBV10-3 to TRBJ2-2, with 7 bases matching TRBD2. CDR3 size: 13 residues. Germline CDR1 ENHRY, CDR2 SYGVKD. J gave up 7 bases and V 5 bases, and 4 bases lay outside the gene matches. The CDR3 DNA is TGTGCCATCAGTAAGGGAGGGAACGGGGAGCTGTTTTTT. It yields the protein CAISKGGNGELFF.

The sample holds one count of this clone. The chain carries TRBV4-1 and TRBJ2-7, with 10 bases lining up with TRBD2. The ends lost 4 bases at V and 6 bases at J; junction bases unmatched: 9. Looked up from germline, CDR1 is MGHRA and CDR2 is YSYEKL. The CDR3 sequence is 15 residues long. The CDR3 sequence is CASSPAGGRRGEQYF. The DNA for the CDR3 is TGCGCCAGCAGCCCAGCGGGGGGGCGGAGAGGCGAGCAGTACTTC.

V is TRBV6-1 and J is TRBJ2-5, with a possible D match to TRBD1 (6 bases). This CDR3 spans 16 amino acids. Germline loops: CDR1 MNHNS, CDR2 SASEGT. The V end lost 4 bases, the J end lost 0 bases, and 15 bases lay between the germline ends. CDR3 in amino acids: CASSGRERTDQETQYF. The CDR3 DNA follows: TGTGCCAGCAGTGGGAGAGAAAGGACAGACCAAGAGACCCAGTACTTC.

This clone was seen only a few times. The chain recombines TRBV4-1 with TRBJ1-5, with 7 bases identical to TRBD1. J was trimmed by 5 bases and V by 0 bases; bases with no gene match: 10. Germline V gene sequence: CDR1 MGHRA, CDR2 YSYEKL. The CDR3 runs 17 residues. CDR3 region: CASSQEGGGQADQPQHF. Written as DNA, the CDR3 is TGCGCCAGCAGCCAAGAGGGCGGTGGACAGGCAGATCAGCCCCAGCATTTT.

This clone has only a few counts. The J gene is TRBJ2-7, the V gene TRBV19, with 7 bases lining up with TRBD2. The CDR3 has 16 residues. V lost 9 bases, J lost 2 bases, and 16 bases stayed unmatched. Germline V gene data show CDR1 as LNHDA and CDR2 as SQIVND (reference sequence). The CDR3 protein is CASRRSSASGTYEQYF. Here the CDR3 DNA reads TGTGCCAGCCGCCGGTCATCGGCTAGCGGCACCTACGAGCAGTACTTC. Supplemented by reference TRBV19 and TRBJ2-7, the full variable domain reads DGGITQSPKYLFRKEGQNVTLSCEQNLNHDAMYWYRQDPGQGLRLIYYSQIVNDFQKGDIAEGYSVSREKKESFPLTVTSAQKNPTAFYLCASRRSSASGTYEQYFGPGTRLTVT.

The rearrangement uses TRBV9 and TRBJ1-5, with a possible D match to TRBD1 (6 bases). CDR1 SGDLS and CDR2 YYNGEE come from the germline V gene. This CDR3 comprises 15 residues. Between the trimmed V and J ends, which lost 1 base and 1 base, there was a span of 9 bases. CDR3 in DNA: TGTGCCAGCAGCGTACAGGGGATGAGCAATCAGCCCCAGCATTTT. Protein product: CASSVQGMSNQPQHF.

CDR3 in amino acids: CASGLAQPQHF. CDR3 bases: TGTGCCAGCGGTCTAGCTCAGCCCCAGCATTTT. This sequence joins TRBV27 and TRBJ1-5; D call uncertain. Trimming took 8 bases from V and 6 from J, leaving 8 bases between them. Germline-derived CDR1 and CDR2 are MNHEY and SMNVEV (reference sequence). The CDR3 length is 11 residues.

In its sample, this clone was seen a few times. The V gene is TRBV5-5, the J gene TRBJ1-4; TRBD1 might be the D (6 bases). CDR3 length: 14 residues. Looked up from germline, CDR1 is SGHKS and CDR2 is YYEKEE (reference sequence). The ends were cut back, 0 bases at V and 7 bases at J, with 10 bases in the middle. This chain's CDR3 is CASSLDYRVEKLFF. The CDR3 DNA sequence: TGTGCCAGCAGCTTGGATTACAGGGTTGAAAAACTGTTTTTT.

The chain employs TRBV27 and TRBJ2-1; D is unclear. The CDR3 extends over 15 amino acids. Trimming pared 5 bases from V and 0 bases from J, leaving 11 bases between. The germline gives CDR1 MNHEY, CDR2 SMNVEV (reference sequence). The CDR3 here is CASSPDWSSYNEQFF. Here the CDR3 DNA reads TGTGCCAGCAGTCCCGACTGGAGCTCCTACAATGAGCAGTTCTTC.

The chain uses TRBV30 and TRBJ2-5, with 9 bases matching TRBD2. The CDR3 is made up of 16 amino acids. The germline gives CDR1 GTSNPN, CDR2 SVGIG (reference sequence). J was trimmed by 1 base and V by 3 bases; bases with no gene match: 9. CDR3 loop: CAWRGQGGRAQETQYF. CDR3 nucleotides: TGTGCCTGGAGGGGTCAGGGCGGGAGGGCCCAAGAGACCCAGTACTTC.

This clone was seen more than once but under ten times. V gene TRBV7-6 combines with J gene TRBJ1-1; tentative D call: TRBD1 (6 bases). V was shortened by 10 bases and J by 4 bases, with 22 bases between the two germline ends. The CDR3 totals 15 residues. Germline CDR1 SGHVS, CDR2 FNYEAQ. CDR3: CATVYKRGASTEAFF. CDR3 bases: TGTGCCACGGTCTACAAACGGGGGGCCAGCACTGAAGCTTTCTTT.

This clone was seen more than once but under ten times. CDR3 loop: CASSPTYSGNTIYF. In DNA form, the CDR3 reads TGTGCCAGCAGTCCCACCTACTCTGGAAACACCATATATTTT. The rearrangement links TRBV28 to TRBJ1-3; D unresolved. The CDR3 totals 14 residues. In germline, CDR1 is MDHEN, CDR2 SYDVKM. Trimming pared 5 bases from V and 0 bases from J, leaving 8 bases between. The variable domain in full, completed from reference TRBV28 and TRBJ1-3, reads DVKVTQSSRYLVKRTGEKVFLECVQDMDHENMFWYRQDPGLGLRLIYFSYDVKMKEKGDIPEGYSVSREKKERFSLILESASTNQTSMYLCASSPTYSGNTIYFGEGSWLTVV.